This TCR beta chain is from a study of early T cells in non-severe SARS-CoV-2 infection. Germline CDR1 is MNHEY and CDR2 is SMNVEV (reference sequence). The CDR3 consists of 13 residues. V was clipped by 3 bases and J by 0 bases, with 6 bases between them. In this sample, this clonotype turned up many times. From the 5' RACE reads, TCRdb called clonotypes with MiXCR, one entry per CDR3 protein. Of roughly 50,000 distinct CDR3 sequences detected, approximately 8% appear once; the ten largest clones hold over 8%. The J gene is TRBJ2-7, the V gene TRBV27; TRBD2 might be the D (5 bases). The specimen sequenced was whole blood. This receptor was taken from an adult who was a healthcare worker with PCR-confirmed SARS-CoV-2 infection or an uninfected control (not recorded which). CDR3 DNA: TGTGCCAGCAGTTTGAGGGTCTCCTACGAGCAGTACTTC. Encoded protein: CASSLRVSYEQYF.